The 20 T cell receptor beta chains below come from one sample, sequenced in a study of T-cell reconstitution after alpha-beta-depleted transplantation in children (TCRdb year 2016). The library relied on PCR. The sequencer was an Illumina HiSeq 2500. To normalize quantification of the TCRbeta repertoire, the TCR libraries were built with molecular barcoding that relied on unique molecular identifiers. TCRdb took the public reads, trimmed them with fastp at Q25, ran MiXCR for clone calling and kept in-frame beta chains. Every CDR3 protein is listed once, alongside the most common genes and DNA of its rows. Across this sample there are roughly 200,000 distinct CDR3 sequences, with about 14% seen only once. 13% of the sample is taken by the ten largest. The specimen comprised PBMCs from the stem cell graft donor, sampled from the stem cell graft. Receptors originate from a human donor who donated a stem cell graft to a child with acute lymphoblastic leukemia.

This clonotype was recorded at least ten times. The CDR3 DNA reads TGTGCCAGCACAGGGGGATCAGCGGCCTTCTCCTACGAGCAGTACTTC. It yields the protein CASTGGSAAFSYEQYF. The V gene is TRBV3-1, the J gene TRBJ2-7; 7 bases map to TRBD1. V shed 7 bases, J shed 0 bases, and the junction held 12 bases outside the gene matches. The CDR3 has 16 amino acids. Germline CDR1 and CDR2: LGHDT and YNNKEL (reference sequence).

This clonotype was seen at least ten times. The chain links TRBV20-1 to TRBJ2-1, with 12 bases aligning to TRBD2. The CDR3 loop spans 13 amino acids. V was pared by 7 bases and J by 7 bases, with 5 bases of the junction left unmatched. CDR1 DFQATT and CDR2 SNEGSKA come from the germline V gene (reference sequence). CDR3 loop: CSVATSGRNEQFF. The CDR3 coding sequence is TGCAGTGTTGCGACTAGCGGGAGAAATGAGCAGTTCTTC.

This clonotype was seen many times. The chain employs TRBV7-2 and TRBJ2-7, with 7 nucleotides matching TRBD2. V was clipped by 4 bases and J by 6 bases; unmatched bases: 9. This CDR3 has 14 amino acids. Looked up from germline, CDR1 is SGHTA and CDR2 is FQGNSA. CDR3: CASSWTFREGEQYF. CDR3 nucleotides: TGTGCCAGCAGCTGGACCTTCAGGGAGGGCGAGCAGTACTTC.

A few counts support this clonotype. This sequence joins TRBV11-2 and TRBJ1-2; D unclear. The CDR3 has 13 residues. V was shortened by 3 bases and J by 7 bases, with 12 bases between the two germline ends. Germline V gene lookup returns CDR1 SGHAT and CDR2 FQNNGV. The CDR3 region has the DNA TGTGCCAGCAGCTTCGGGCAGGCCCGTGGCTACACCTTC. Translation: CASSFGQARGYTF.

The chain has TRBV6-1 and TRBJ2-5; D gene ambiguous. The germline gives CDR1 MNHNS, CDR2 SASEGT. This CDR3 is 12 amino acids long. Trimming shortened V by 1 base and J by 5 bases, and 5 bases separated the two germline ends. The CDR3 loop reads CASSEVGETQYF. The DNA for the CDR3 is TGTGCCAGCAGTGAAGTAGGGGAGACCCAGTACTTC.

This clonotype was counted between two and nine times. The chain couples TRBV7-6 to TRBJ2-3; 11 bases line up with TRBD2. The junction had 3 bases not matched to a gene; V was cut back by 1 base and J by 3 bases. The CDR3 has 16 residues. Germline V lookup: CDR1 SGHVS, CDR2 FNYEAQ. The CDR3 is CASSLVASGRTDTQYF. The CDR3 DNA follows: TGTGCCAGCAGCTTAGTGGCTAGCGGGAGGACAGATACGCAGTATTTT.

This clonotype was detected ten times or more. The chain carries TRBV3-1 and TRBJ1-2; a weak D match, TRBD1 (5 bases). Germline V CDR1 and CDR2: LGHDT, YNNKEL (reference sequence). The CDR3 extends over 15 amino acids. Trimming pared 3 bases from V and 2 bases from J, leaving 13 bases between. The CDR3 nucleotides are TGTGCCAGCAGCCAGGGACCCGACAGCAACTATGGCTACACCTTC. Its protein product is CASSQGPDSNYGYTF.

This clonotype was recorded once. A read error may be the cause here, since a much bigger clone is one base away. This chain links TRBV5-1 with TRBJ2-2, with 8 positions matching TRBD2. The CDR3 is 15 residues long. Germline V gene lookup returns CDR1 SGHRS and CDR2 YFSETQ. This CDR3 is CSSKPSIAGNGELFF. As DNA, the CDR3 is TGCTCCAGCAAGCCCTCTATAGCGGGAAACGGGGAGCTGTTTTTT.

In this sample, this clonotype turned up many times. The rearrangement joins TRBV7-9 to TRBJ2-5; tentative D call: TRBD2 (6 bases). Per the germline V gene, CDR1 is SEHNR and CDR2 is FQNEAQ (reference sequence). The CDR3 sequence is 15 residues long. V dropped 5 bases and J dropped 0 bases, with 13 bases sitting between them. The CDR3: CASSTIGTYQETQYF. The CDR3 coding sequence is TGTGCCAGCAGCACAATAGGGACTTACCAAGAGACCCAGTACTTC.

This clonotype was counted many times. CDR3 nucleotides: TGCGCCAGCAGCACGAGACAGGGTGTGGAGACCCAGTACTTC. It translates to CASSTRQGVETQYF. The chain carries TRBV5-1 and TRBJ2-5; 7 positions match TRBD1. J gave up 5 bases and V 4 bases, and 8 bases lay outside the gene matches. There are 14 residues in the CDR3. Germline CDR1 reads SGHRS; CDR2 reads YFSETQ.

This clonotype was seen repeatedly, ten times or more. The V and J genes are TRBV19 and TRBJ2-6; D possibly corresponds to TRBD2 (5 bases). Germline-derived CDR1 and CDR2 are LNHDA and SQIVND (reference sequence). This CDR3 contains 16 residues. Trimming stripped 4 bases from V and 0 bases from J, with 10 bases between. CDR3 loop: CASSKRARSGANVLTF. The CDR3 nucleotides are TGTGCCAGTAGTAAGAGGGCTCGCTCTGGGGCCAACGTCCTGACTTTC.

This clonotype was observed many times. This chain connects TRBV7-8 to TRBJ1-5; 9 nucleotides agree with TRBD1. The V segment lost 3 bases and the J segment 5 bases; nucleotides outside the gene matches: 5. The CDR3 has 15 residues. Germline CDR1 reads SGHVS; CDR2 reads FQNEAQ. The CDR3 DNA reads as TGTGCCAGCAGCTTGGGACAGGGTGAGCATCAGCCCCAGCATTTT. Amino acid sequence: CASSLGQGEHQPQHF.

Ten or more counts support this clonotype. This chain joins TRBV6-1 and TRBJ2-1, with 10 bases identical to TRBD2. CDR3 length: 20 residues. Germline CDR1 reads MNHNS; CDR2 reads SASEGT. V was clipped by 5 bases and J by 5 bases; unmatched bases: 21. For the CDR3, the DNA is TGTGCCAGCAGTCAAAGGGGCGGGACTAGCGTGGGAAAGGACAACAATGAGCAGTTCTTC. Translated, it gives CASSQRGGTSVGKDNNEQFF.

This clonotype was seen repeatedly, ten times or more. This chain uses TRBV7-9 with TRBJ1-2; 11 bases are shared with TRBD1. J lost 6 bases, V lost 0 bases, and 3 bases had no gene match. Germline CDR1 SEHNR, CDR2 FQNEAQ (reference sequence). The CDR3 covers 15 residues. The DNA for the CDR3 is TGTGCCAGCAGCTTAGCGGACAGGGGGCATGATGGCTACACCTTC. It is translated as CASSLADRGHDGYTF.

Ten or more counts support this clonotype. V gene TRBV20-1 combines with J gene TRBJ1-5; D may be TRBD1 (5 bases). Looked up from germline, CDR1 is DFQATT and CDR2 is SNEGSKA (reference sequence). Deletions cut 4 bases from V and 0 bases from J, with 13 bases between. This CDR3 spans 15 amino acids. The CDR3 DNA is TGCAGTGCTACCATACCAGGGTATAGCAATCAGCCCCAGCATTTT. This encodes CSATIPGYSNQPQHF.

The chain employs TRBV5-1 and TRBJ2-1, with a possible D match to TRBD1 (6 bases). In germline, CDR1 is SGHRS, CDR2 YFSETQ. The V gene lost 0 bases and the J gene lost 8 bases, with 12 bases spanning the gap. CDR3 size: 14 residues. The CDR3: CASSLVEQGYEQFF. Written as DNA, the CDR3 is TGCGCCAGCAGCTTGGTTGAACAGGGCTATGAGCAGTTCTTC.

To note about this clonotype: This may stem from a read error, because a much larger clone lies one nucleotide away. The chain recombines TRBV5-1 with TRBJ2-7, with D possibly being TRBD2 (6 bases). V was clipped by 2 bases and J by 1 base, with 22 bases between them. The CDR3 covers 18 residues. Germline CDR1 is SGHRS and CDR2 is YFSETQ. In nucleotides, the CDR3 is TGCGCCAGCAGCTTTTCCCAATTTAGTAGCGGCCAATCCTACGAGCAGTACTTC. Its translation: CASSFSQFSSGQSYEQYF.

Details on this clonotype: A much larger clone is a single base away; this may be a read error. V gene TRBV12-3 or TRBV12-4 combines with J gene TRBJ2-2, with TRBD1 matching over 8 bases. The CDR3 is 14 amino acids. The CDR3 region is CASTPGGNTGGLFF. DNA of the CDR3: TGTGCCAGCACCCCAGGGGGCAACACCGGGGGGCTGTTTTTT.

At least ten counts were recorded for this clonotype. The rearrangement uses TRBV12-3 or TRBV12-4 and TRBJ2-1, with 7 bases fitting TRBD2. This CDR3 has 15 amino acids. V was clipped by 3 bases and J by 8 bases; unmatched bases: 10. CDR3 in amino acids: CASSFWVGGPDEQFF. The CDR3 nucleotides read TGTGCCAGCAGTTTTTGGGTGGGAGGGCCCGATGAGCAGTTCTTC.

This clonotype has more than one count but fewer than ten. The CDR3 here is CASRRTMNTEAFF. In nucleotides, the CDR3 is TGTGCCAGCAGGAGGACCATGAACACTGAAGCTTTCTTT. V and J are TRBV27 and TRBJ1-1; D gene uncertain. Trimming cost V 6 bases and J 0 bases, with 8 bases left between them. Germline loops: CDR1 MNHEY, CDR2 SMNVEV (reference sequence). The CDR3 length is 13 residues.